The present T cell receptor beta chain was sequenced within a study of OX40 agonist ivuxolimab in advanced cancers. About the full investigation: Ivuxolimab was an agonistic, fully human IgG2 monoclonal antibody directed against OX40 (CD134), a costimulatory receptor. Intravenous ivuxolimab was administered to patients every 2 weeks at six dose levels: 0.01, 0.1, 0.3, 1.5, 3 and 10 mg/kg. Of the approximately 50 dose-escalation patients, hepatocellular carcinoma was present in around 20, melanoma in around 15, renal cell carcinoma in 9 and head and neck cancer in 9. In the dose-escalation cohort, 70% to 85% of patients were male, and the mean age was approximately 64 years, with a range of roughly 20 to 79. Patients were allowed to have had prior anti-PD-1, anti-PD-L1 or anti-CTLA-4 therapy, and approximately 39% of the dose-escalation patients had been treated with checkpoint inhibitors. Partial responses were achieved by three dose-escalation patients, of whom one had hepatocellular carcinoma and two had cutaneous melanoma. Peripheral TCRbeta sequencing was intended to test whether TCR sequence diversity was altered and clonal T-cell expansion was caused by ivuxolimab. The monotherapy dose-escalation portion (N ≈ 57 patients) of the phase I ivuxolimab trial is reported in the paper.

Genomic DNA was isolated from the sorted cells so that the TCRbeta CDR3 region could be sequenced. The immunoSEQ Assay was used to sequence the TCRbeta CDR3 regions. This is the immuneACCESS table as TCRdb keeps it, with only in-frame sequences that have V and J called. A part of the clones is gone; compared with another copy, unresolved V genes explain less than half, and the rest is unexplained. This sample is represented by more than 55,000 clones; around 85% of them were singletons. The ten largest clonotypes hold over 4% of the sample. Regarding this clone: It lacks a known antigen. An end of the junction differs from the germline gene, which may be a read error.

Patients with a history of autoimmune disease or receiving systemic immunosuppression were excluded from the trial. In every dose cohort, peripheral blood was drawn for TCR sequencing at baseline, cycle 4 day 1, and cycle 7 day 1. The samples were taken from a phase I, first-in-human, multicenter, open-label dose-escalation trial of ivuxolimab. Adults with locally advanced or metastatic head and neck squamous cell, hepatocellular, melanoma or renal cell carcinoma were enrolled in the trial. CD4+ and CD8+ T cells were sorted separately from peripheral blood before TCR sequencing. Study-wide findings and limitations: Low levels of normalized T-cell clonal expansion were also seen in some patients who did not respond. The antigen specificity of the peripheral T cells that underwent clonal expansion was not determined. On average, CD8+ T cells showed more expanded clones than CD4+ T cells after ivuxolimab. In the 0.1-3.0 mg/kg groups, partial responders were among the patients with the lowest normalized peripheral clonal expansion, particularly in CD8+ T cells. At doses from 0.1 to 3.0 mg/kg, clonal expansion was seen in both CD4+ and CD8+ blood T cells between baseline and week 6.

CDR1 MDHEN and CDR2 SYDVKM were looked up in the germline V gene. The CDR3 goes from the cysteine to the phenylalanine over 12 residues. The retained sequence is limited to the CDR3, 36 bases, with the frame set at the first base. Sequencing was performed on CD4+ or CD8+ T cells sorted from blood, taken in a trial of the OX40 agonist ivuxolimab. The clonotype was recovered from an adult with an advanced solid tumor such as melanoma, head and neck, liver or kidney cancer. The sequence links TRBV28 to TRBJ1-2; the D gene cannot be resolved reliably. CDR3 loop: CASSLSDYGYTF. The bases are TGTGCCAGCAGCTTATCAGACTATGGCTACACCTTC.